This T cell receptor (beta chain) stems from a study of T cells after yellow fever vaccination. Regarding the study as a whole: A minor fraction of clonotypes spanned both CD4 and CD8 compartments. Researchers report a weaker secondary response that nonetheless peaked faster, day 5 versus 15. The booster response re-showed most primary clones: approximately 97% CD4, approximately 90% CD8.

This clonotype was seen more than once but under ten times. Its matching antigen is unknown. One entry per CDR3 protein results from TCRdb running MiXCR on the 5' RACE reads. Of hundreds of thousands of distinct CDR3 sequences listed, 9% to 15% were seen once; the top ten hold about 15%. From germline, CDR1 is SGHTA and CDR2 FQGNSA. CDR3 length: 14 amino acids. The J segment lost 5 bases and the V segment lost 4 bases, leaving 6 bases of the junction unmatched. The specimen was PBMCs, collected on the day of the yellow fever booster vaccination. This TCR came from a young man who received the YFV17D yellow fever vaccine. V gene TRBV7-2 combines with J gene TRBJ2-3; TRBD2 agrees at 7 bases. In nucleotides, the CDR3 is TGTGCCAGCAGCTATAGGACTAGTGGAGATACGCAGTATTTT. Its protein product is CASSYRTSGDTQYF.